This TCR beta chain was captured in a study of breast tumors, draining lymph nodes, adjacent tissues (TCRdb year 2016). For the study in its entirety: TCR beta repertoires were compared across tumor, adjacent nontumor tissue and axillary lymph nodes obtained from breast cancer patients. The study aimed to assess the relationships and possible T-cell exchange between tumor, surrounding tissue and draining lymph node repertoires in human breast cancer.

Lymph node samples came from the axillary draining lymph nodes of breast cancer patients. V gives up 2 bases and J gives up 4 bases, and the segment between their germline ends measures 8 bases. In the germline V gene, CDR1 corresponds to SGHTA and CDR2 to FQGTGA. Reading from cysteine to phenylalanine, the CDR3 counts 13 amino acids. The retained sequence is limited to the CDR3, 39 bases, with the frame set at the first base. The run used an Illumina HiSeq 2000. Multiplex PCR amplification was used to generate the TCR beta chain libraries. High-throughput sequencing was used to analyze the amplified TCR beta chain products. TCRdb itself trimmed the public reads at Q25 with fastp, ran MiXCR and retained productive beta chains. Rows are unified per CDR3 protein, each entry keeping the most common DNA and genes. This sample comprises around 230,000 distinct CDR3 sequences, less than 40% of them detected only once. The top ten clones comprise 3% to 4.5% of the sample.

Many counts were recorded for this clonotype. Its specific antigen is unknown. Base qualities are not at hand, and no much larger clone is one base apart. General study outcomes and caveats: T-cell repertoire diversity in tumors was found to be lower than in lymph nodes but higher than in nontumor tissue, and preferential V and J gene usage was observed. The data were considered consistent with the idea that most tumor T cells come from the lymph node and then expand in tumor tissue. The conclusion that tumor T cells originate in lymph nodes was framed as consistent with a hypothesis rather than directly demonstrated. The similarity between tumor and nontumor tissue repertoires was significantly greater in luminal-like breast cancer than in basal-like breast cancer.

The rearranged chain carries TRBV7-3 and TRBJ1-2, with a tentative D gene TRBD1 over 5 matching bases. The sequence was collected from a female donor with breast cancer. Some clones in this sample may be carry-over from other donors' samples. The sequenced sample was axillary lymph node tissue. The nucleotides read TGTGCCAGCAGCTTACAGGGCAGCTATGGCTACACCTTC. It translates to CASSLQGSYGYTF.